This T cell receptor beta chain was sequenced during a study of blood T cells in healthy people across ages. V was trimmed by 8 bases and J by 1 base, leaving 11 bases between them. Germline V CDR1 and CDR2: MNHNY, SVGAGI (reference sequence). This CDR3 spans 14 amino acids. In terms of origin and age, donors were healthy Caucasian individuals from Russia aged about 6 to 90. Then a second PCR, running about 6 to 12 cycles, was carried out with a sample-barcoded 5' primer and a J-beta primer mix. Through a template-switch adaptor with 12 random nucleotides, each cDNA molecule received a tag. Every sample gave at least 2.5 million paired-end reads containing CDR3. TCRdb reanalysed the 5' RACE reads using MiXCR and keeps one entry per CDR3 protein. The table records approximately 730,000 distinct CDR3 sequences, roughly 50% of them present only once.

This chain links TRBV6-6 with TRBJ2-2; no clear D gene. This clonotype was obtained from an elderly man in good health. The sample was blood. CDR3 coding DNA: TGTGCCAGCCAGACGGGTGGGAACACCGGGGAGCTGTTTTTT. This codes for CASQTGGNTGELFF.